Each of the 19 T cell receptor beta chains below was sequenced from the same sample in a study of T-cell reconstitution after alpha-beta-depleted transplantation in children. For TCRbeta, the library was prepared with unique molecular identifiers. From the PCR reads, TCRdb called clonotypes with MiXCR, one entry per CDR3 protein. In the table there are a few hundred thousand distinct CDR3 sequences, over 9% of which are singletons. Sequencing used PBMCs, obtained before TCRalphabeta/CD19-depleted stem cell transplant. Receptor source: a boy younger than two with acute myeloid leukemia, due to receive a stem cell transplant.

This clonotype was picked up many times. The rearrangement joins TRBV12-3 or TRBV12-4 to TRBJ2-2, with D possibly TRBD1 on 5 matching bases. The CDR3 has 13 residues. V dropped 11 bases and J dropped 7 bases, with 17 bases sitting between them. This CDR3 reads CASRNLGRGELFF. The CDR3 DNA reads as TGTGCCTCTCGGAATCTGGGGCGCGGGGAGCTGTTTTTT.

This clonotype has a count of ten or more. The CDR3 DNA follows: TGCGCCAGCAGCTTGAAGGACAGATCCTACGAGCAGTACTTC. Translated: CASSLKDRSYEQYF. This chain connects TRBV5-1 to TRBJ2-7; D is perhaps TRBD1 (6 bases). Germline V gene sequence: CDR1 SGHRS, CDR2 YFSETQ. V was cut by 1 base and J by 1 base, with 9 bases left in between. The CDR3 runs 14 residues.

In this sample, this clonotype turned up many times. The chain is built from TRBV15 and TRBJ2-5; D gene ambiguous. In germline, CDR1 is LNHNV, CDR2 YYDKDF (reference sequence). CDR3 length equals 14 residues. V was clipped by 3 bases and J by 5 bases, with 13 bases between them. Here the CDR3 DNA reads TGTGCCACCAGCAGGGGTTCGTTTGGGGAGACCCAGTACTTC. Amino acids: CATSRGSFGETQYF.

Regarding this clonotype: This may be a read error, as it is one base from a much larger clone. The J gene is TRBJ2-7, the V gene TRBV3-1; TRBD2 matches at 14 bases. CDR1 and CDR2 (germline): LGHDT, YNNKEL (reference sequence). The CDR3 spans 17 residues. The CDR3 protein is CASCQDRLAGGTYEQYF. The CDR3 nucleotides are TGTGCCAGCTGCCAAGATAGACTAGCGGGGGGGACCTACGAGCAGTACTTC.

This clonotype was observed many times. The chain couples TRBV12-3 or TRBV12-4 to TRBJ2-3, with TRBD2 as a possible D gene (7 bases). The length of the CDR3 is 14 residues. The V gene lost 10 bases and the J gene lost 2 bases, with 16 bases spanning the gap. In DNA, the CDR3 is TGTGCCACCCTCGGGGGGCGCGACACAGATACGCAGTATTTT. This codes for CATLGGRDTDTQYF.

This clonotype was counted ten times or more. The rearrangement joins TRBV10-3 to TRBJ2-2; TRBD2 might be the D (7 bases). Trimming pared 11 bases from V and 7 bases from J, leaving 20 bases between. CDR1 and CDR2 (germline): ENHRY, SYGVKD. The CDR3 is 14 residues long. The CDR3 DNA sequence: TGTGCCCCTCCAGGGGAGGGCGGAATCGGGGAGCTGTTTTTT. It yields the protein CAPPGEGGIGELFF.

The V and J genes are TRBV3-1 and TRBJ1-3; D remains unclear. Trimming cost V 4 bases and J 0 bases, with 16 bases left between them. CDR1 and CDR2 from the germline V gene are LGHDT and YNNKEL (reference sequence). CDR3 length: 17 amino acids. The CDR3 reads CASSRFTVRASGNTIYF. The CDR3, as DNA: TGTGCCAGCAGCCGTTTTACAGTCCGAGCCTCTGGAAACACCATATATTTT.

In DNA form, the CDR3 reads TGCAGTGCCAGCTGGGACGGTCCCTACGAGCAGTACTTC. Translated: CSASWDGPYEQYF. This sequence joins TRBV20-1 and TRBJ2-7; D might be TRBD1 or TRBD2, each matching 5 bases. Germline CDR1 is DFQATT and CDR2 is SNEGSKA (reference sequence). Between the trimmed V and J ends, which lost 6 bases and 2 bases, there was a span of 14 bases. This CDR3 contains 13 residues.

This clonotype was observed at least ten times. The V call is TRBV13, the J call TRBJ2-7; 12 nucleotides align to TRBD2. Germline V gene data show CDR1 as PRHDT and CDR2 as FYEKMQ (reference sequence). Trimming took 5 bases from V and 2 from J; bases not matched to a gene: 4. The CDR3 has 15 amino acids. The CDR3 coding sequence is TGTGCCAGCAGCCGTGGGACTAGCGGGCCCTACGAGCAGTACTTC. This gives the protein CASSRGTSGPYEQYF.

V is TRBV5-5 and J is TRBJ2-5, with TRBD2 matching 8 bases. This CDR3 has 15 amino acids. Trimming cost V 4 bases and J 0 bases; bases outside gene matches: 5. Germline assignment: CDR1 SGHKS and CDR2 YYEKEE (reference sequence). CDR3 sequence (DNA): TGTGCCAGCAGCCAAAGCGGGGGAGACCAAGAGACCCAGTACTTC. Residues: CASSQSGGDQETQYF.

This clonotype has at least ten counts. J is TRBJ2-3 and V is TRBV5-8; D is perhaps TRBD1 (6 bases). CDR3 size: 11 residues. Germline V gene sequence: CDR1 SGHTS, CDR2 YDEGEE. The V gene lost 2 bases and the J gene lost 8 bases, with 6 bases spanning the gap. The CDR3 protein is CASSFRGTQYF. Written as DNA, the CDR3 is TGTGCCAGCAGCTTCAGGGGTACGCAGTATTTT.

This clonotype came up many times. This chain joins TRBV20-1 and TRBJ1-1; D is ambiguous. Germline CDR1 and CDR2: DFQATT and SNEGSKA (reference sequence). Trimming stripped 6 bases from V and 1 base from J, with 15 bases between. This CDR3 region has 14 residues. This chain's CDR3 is CSAERRAPNTEAFF. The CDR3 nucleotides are TGCAGTGCCGAGAGGAGGGCACCGAACACTGAAGCTTTCTTT.

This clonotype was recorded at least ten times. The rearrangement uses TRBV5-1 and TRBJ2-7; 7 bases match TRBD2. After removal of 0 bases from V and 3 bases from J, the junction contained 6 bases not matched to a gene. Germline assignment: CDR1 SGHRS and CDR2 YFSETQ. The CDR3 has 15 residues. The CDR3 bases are TGCGCCAGCAGCTTGGTGGGGGGAGGGTACTACGAGCAGTACTTC. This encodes CASSLVGGGYYEQYF. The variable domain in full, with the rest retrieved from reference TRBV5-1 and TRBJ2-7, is KAGVTQTPRYLIKTRGQQVTLSCSPISGHRSVSWYQQTPGQGLQFLFEYFSETQRNKGNFPGRFSGRQFSNSRSEMNVSTLELGDSALYLCASSLVGGGYYEQYFGPGTRLTVT.

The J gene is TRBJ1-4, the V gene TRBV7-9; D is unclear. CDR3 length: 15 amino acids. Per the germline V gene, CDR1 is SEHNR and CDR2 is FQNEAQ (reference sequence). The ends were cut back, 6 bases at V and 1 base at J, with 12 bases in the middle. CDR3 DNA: TGTGCCAGCAGTTCCCGGGAGGGAACTAATGAAAAACTGTTTTTT. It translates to CASSSREGTNEKLFF. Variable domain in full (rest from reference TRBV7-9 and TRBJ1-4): DTGVSQNPRHKITKRGQNVTFRCDPISEHNRLYWYRQTLGQGPEFLTYFQNEAQLEKSRLLSDRFSAERPKGSFSTLEIQRTEQGDSAMYLCASSSREGTNEKLFFGSGTQLSVL.

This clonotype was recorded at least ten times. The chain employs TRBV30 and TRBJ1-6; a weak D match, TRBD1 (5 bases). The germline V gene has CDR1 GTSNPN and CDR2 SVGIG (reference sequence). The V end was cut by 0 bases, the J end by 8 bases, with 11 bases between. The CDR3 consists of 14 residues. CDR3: CAWSVWQGDSPLHF. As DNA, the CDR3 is TGTGCCTGGAGTGTCTGGCAGGGAGATTCACCCCTCCACTTT.

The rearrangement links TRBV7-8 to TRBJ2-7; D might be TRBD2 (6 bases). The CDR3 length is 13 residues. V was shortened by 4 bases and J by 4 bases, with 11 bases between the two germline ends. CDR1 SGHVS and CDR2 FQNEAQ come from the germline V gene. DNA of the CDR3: TGTGCCAGCAGCTGGTCGGAGGGATACGAGCAGTACTTC. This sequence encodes CASSWSEGYEQYF.

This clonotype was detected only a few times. In nucleotides, the CDR3 is TGTGCCAGCAGCTTAACCCGGCAGGCGTACCAAGAGACCCAGTACTTC. This encodes CASSLTRQAYQETQYF. This rearrangement joins TRBV7-2 to TRBJ2-5; D unresolved. Germline CDR1 SGHTA, CDR2 FQGNSA. The CDR3 is made up of 16 amino acids. V lost 2 bases to trimming and J lost 0 bases, with 13 bases between them.

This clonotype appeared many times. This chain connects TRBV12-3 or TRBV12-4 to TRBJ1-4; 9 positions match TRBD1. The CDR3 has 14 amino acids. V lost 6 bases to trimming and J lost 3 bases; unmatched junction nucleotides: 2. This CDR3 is CASRRQGANEKLFF. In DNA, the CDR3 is TGTGCCAGCAGACGACAGGGGGCTAATGAAAAACTGTTTTTT.

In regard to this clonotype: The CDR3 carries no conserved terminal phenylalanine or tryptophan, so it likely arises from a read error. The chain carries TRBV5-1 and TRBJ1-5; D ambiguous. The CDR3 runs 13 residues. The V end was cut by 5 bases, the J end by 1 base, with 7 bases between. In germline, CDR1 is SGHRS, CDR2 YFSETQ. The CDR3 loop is CASSVGSNQPQHC. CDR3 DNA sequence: TGCGCCAGCAGTGTAGGGAGCAATCAGCCCCAGCATTGT.